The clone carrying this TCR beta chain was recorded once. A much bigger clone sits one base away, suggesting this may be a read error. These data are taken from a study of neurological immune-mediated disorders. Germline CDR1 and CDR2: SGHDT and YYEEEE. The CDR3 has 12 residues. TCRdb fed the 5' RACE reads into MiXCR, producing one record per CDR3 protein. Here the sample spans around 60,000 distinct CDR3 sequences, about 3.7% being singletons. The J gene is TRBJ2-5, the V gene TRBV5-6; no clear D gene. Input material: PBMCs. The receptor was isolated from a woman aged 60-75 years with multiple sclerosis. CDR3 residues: CATSFDQETQYF. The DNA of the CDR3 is TGTGCCACCAGCTTCGACCAAGAGACCCAGTACTTC.